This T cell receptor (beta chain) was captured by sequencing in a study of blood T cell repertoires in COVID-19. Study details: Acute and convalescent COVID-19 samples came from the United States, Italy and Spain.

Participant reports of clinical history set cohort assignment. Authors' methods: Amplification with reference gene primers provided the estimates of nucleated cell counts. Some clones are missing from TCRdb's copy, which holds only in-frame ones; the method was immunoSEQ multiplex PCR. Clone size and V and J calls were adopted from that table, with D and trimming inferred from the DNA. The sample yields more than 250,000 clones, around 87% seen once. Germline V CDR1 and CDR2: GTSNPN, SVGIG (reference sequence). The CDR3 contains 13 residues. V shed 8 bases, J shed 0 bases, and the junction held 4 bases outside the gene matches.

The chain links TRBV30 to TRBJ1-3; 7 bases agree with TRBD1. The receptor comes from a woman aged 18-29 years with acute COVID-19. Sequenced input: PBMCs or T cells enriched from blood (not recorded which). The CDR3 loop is CAGTVLSGNTIYF. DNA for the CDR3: TGTGCCGGGACAGTGCTCTCTGGAAACACCATATATTTT. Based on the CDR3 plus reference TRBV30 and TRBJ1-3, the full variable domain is SQTIHQWPATLVQPVGSPLSLECTVEGTSNPNLYWYRQAAGRGLQLLFYSVGIGQISSEVPQNLSASRPQDRQFILSSKKLLLSDSGFYLCAGTVLSGNTIYFGEGSWLTVV.